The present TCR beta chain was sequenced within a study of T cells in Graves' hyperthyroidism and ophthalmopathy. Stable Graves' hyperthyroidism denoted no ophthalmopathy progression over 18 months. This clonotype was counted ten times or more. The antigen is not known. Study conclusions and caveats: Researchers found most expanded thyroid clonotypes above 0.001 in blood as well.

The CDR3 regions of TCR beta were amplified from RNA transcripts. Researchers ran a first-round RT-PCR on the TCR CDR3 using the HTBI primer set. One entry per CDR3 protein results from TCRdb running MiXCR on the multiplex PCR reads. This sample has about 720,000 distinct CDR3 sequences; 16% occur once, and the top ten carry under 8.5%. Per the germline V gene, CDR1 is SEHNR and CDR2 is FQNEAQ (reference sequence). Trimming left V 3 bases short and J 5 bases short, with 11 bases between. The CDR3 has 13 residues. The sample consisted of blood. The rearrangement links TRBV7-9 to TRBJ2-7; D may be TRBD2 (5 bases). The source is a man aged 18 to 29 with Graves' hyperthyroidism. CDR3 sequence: CASSFAGLNEQYF. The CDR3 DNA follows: TGTGCCAGCAGCTTTGCGGGCTTGAACGAGCAGTACTTC. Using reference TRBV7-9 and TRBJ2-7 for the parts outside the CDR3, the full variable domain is DTGVSQNPRHKITKRGQNVTFRCDPISEHNRLYWYRQTLGQGPEFLTYFQNEAQLEKSRLLSDRFSAERPKGSFSTLEIQRTEQGDSAMYLCASSFAGLNEQYFGPGTRLTVT.